This paragraph covers one TCR beta chain sequence. Its specificity is not known. These data come from a study of beta chain features in type 1 diabetes. From germline, CDR1 is LNHDA and CDR2 SQIVND (reference sequence). Trimming removed 4 bases at V and 3 bases at J, with 6 bases between. CDR3 length equals 12 residues. The whole isolated RNA underwent reverse transcription, so sequencing captured expressed TCRB transcripts. It was found that naive, central memory and regulatory T cell samples averaged approximately 3.9 million reads. Profiling relied on immunoSEQ multiplex PCR, and the TCRdb table lists in-frame clones only, not all of them. This table holds roughly 730,000 clones, 13% found once. Sorting that relied on CD45RO/CCR7/CD25/CD127/CD95/CD27 yielded CD4+ naive, central memory, regulatory and stem cell-like memory cells. Study outcomes and limitations: PCR might favor shorter templates, equally in patients and controls. Type 1 diabetes patients had TCRB CDR3s that were shorter (moderately but significantly so) in all four CD4+ subsets.

The chain is built from TRBV19 and TRBJ1-2; no clear D. This sequence originates from a man aged 18 to 30 with type 1 diabetes. The sample comprised naive CD4+ T cells from blood. CDR3 nucleotides: TGTGCCAGTAGTAGTTTGGACTATGGCTACACCTTC. This translates into CASSSLDYGYTF.